The sequence of this T cell receptor (beta chain) was determined in a study of T cells in tuberculosis. Study background: Sequenced TCRs come from CD1B-GMM tetramer-binding T cells.

Thawed, overnight-rested PBMC were stained with GMM-loaded CD1B tetramer, viability dye and anti-CD3, then sorted. CD1B tetramers were loaded with Rhodococcus equi-derived C32 glucose monomycolate. Some 95,000 tetramer-negative cells were sorted from each donor. Sequencing of TCR-alpha and TCR-beta chains was unpaired. Profiled with immunoSEQ multiplex PCR; TCRdb holds only in-frame clones, not every one. The data contain around 60,000 clones, under 90% of them singletons. The CDR3 is made up of 15 amino acids. CDR1 ENHRY and CDR2 SYGVKD come from the germline V gene. Trimming left V 4 bases short and J 0 bases short, with 12 bases between. Study-level findings and limits: Low-affinity CD1B-GMM tetramer-binding T cells may have been missed.

This chain uses TRBV10-3 with TRBJ1-2, with D tentatively TRBD1 (6 bases). The TCR originated in an adult woman with latent tuberculosis. Specimen: CD1b-GMM tetramer-negative cells sorted from PBMCs. The CDR3 spells CAISGTANSNYGYTF. The CDR3 DNA reads TGTGCCATCAGTGGGACAGCCAACTCTAACTATGGCTACACCTTC.